This T cell receptor (beta chain) was sequenced during a study of identical twins. After removal of 4 bases from V and 7 bases from J, the junction contained 6 bases not matched to a gene. This CDR3 contains 14 residues. The germline CDR1 and CDR2 sequences are KGHDR and SFDVKD. TCRdb recomputed calls from the 5' RACE reads with MiXCR, one row per CDR3 protein. The sample includes some 710,000 distinct CDR3 sequences, around 6% seen only once; the top ten take around 2%. The chain recombines TRBV24-1 with TRBJ2-1; 7 bases fit TRBD1. This receptor was identified in a man aged 18 to 35 in good health. Sequencing was done on a sample of naive T cells sorted from blood. Here the CDR3 reads CATSEPGDRNEQFF. CDR3 bases: TGTGCCACCAGTGAACCAGGGGACAGAAATGAGCAGTTCTTC.